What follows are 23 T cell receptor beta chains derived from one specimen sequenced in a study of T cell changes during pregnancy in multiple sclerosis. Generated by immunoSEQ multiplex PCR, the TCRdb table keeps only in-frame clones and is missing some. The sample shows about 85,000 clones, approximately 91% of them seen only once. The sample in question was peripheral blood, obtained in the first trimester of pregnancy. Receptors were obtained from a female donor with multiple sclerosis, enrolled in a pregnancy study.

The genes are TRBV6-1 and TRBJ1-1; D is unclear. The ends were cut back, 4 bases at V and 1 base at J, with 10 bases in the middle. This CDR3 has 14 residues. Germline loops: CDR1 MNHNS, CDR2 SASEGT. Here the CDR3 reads CASSAETKNTEAFF. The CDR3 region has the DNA TGTGCCAGCAGTGCAGAGACTAAGAACACTGAAGCTTTCTTT.

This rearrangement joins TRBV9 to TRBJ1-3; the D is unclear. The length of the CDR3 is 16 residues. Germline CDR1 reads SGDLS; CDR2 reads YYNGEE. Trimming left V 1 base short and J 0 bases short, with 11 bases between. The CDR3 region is CASSVTAGPSGNTIYF. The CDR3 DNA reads TGTGCCAGCAGCGTAACAGCGGGCCCCTCTGGAAACACCATATATTTT.

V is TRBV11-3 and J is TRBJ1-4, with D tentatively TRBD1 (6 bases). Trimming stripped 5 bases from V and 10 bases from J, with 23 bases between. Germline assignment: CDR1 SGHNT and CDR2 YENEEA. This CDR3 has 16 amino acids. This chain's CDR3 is CASSRSKSGTTGKLFF. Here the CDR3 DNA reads TGTGCCAGCAGCCGATCTAAATCCGGGACAACCGGAAAACTGTTTTTT. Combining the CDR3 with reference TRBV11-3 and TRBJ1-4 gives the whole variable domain EAGVVQSPRYKIIEKKQPVAFWCNPISGHNTLYWYLQNLGQGPELLIRYENEEAVDDSQLPKDRFSAERLKGVDSTLKIQPAELGDSAVYLCASSRSKSGTTGKLFFGSGTQLSVL.

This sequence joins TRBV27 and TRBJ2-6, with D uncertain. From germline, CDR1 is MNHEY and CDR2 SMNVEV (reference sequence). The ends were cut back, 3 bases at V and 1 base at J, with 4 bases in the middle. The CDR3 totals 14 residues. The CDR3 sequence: CASSLRSGANVLTF. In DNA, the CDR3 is TGTGCCAGCAGTTTGAGGTCTGGGGCCAACGTCCTGACTTTC.

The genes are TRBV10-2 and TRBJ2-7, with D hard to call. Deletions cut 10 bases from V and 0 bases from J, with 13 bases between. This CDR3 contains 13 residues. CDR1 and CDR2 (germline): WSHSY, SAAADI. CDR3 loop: CATTPGYSYEQYF. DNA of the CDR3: TGCGCCACCACACCCGGGTACTCCTACGAGCAGTACTTC.

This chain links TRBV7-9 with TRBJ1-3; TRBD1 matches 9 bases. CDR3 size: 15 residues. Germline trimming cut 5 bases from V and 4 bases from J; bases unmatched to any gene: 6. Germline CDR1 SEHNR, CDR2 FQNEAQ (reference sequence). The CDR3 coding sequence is TGTGCCAGCAGCCGGACAGGGGTTACCGGAAACACCATATATTTT. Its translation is CASSRTGVTGNTIYF.

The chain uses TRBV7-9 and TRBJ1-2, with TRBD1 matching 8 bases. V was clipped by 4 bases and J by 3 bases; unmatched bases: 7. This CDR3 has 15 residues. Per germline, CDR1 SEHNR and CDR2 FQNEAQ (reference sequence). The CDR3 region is CASSSKTGAYYGYTF. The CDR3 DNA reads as TGTGCCAGCAGCTCCAAGACAGGGGCGTACTATGGCTACACCTTC.

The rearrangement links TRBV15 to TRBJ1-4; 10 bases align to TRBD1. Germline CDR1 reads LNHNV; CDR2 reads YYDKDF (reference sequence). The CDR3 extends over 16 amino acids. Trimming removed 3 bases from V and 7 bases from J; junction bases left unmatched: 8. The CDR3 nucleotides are TGTGCCACCAGCAGTAGACAGGGGGCGCGTTTTGAAAAACTGTTTTTT. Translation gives CATSSRQGARFEKLFF.

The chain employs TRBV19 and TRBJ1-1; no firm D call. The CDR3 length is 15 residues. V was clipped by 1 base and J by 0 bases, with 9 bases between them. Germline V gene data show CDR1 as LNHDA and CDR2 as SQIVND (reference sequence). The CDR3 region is CASSIGSQMNTEAFF. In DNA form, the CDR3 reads TGTGCCAGTAGTATAGGAAGCCAAATGAACACTGAAGCTTTCTTT.

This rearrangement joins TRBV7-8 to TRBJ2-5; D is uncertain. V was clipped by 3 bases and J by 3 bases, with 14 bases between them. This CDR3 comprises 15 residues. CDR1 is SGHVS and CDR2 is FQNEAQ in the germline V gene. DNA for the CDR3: TGTGCCAGCAGCTTCGGTTCTGGCCGGGAAGAGACCCAGTACTTC. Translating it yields CASSFGSGREETQYF.

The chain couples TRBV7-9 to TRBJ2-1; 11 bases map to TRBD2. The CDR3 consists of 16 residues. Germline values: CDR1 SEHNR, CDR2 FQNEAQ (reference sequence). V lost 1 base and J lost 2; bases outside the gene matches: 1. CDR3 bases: TGTGCCAGCAGCTTAGAACTAGCGGGGGCCTACAATGAGCAGTTCTTC. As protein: CASSLELAGAYNEQFF.

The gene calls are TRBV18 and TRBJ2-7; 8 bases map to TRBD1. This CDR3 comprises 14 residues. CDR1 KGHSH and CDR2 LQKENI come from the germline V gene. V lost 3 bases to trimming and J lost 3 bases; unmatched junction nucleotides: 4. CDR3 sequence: CASSPLGQGYEQYF. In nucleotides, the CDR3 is TGTGCCAGCTCACCGCTAGGACAGGGCTACGAGCAGTACTTC.

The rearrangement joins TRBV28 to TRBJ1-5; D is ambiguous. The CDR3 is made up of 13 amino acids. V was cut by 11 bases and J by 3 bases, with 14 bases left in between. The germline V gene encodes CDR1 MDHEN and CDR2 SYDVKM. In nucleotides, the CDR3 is TGTGCCGGAGGGCCCTACCCCAATCAGCCCCAGCATTTT. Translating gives CAGGPYPNQPQHF.

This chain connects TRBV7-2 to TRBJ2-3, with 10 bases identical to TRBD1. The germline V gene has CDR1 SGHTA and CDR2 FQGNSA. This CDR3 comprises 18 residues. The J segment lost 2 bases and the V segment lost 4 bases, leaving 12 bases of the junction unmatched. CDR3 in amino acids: CASSSGQGVRSPTDTQYF. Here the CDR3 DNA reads TGTGCCAGCAGCTCTGGACAGGGGGTACGATCCCCCACAGATACGCAGTATTTT.

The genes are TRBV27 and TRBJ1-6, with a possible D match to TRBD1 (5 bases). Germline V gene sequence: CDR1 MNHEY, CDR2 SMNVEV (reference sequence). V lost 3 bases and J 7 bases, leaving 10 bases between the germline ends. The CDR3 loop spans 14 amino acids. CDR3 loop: CASSLGGSNSPLHF. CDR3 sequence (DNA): TGTGCCAGCAGTTTGGGGGGTTCGAATTCACCCCTCCACTTT.

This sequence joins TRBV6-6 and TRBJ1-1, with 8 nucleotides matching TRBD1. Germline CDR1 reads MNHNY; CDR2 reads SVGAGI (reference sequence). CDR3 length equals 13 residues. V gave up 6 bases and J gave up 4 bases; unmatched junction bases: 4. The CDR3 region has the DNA TGTGCCAGCAGACCCACAGGGGGCACTGAAGCTTTCTTT. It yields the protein CASRPTGGTEAFF.

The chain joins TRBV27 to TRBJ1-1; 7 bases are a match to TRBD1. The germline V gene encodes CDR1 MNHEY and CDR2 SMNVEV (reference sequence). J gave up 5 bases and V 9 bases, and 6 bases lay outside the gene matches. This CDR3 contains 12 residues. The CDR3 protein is CASLGGGTEAFF. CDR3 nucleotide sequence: TGTGCCAGTCTAGGGGGCGGAACTGAAGCTTTCTTT.

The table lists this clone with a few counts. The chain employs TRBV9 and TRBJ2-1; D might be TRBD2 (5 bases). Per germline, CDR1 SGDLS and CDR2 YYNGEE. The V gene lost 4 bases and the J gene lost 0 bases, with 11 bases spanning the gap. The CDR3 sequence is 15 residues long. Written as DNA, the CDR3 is TGTGCCAGCAGCCCAAGCGGAAGCTCCTACAATGAGCAGTTCTTC. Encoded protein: CASSPSGSSYNEQFF.

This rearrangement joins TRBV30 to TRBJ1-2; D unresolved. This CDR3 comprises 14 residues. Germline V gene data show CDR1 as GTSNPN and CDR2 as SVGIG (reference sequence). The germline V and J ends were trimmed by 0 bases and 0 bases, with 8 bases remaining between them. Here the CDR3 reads CAWSVRSPNYGYTF. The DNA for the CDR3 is TGTGCCTGGAGTGTACGGTCTCCTAACTATGGCTACACCTTC.

CDR3 sequence (DNA): TGTGCCAGCAGCCGAACACGGGATTATAATTCACCCCTCCACTTT. Amino acids: CASSRTRDYNSPLHF. The chain employs TRBV7-9 and TRBJ1-6, with D hard to call. Germline V gene sequence: CDR1 SEHNR, CDR2 FQNEAQ (reference sequence). Trimming left V 5 bases short and J 4 bases short, with 12 bases between. There are 15 residues in the CDR3. Using reference TRBV7-9 and TRBJ1-6 for the parts outside the CDR3, the full variable domain is DTGVSQNPRHKITKRGQNVTFRCDPISEHNRLYWYRQTLGQGPEFLTYFQNEAQLEKSRLLSDRFSAERPKGSFSTLEIQRTEQGDSAMYLCASSRTRDYNSPLHFGNGTRLTVT.

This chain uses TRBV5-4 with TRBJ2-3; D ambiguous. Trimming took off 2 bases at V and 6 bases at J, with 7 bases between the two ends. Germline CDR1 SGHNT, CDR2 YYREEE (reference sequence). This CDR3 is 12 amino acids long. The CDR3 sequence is CASSFIRDTQYF. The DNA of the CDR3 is TGTGCCAGCAGCTTCATCCGGGATACGCAGTATTTT.

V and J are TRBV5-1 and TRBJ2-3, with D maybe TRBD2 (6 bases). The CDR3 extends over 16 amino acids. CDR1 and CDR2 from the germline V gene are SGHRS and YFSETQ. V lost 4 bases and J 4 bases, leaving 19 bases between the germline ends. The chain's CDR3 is CASSPSSGRVSDTQYF. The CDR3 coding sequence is TGCGCCAGCAGCCCGTCAAGCGGGCGAGTTTCAGATACGCAGTATTTT.

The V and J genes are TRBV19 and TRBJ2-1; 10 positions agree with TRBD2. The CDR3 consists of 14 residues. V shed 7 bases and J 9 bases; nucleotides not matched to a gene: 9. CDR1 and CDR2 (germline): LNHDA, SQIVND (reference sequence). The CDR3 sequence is CASTIAGGHGEQFF. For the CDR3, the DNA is TGTGCCAGTACAATAGCGGGGGGCCACGGTGAGCAGTTCTTC.